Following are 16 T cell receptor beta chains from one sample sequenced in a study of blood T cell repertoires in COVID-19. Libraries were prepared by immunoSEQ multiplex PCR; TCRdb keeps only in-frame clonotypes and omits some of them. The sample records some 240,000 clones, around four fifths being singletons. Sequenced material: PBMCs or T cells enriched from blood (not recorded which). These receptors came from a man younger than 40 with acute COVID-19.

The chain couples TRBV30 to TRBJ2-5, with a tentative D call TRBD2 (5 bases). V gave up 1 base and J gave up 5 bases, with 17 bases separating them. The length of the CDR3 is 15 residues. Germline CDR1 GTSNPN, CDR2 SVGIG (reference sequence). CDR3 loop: CAWSAFGPGEETQYF. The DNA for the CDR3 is TGTGCCTGGAGTGCCTTCGGACCCGGGGAGGAGACCCAGTACTTC. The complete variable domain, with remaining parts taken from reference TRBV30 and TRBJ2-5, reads SQTIHQWPATLVQPVGSPLSLECTVEGTSNPNLYWYRQAAGRGLQLLFYSVGIGQISSEVPQNLSASRPQDRQFILSSKKLLLSDSGFYLCAWSAFGPGEETQYFGPGTRLLVL.

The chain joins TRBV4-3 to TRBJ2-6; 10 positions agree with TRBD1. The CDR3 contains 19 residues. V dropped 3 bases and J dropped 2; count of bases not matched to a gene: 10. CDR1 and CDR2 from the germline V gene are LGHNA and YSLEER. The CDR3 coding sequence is TGCGCCAGCAGCCACAAGACAGGGGGCGCACTTACTGGGGCCAACGTCCTGACTTTC. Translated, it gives CASSHKTGGALTGANVLTF.

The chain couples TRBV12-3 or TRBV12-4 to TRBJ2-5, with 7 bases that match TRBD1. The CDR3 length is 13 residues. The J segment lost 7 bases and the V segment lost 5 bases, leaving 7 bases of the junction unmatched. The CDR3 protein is CASSQRGRGTQYF. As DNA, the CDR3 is TGTGCCAGCAGTCAAAGGGGGCGTGGGACCCAGTACTTC.

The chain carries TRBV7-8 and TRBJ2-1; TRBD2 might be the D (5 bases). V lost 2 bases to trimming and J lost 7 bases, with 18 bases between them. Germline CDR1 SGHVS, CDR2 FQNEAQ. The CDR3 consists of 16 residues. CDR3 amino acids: CASSLFSPGSGNEQFF. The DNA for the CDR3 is TGTGCCAGCAGCTTATTCTCCCCGGGATCGGGGAATGAGCAGTTCTTC.

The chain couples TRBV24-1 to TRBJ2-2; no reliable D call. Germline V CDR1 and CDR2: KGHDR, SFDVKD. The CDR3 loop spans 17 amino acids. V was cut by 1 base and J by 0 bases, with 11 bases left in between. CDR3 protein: CATSDFRSLANTGELFF. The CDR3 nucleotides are TGTGCCACCAGTGATTTCCGTAGCCTCGCGAACACCGGGGAGCTGTTTTTT.

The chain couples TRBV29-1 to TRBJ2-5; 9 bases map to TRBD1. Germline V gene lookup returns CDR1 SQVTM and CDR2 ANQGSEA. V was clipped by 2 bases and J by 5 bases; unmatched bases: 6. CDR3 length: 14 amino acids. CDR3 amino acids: CSVEPGQGTETQYF. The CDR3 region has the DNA TGCAGCGTTGAACCGGGACAGGGTACCGAGACCCAGTACTTC.

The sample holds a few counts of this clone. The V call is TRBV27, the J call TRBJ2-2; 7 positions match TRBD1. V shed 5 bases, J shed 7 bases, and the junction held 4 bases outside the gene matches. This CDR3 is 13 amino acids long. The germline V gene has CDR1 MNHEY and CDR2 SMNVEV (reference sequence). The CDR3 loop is CASSLDRVGELFF. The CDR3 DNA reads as TGTGCCAGCAGTCTCGACAGGGTCGGGGAGCTGTTTTTT.

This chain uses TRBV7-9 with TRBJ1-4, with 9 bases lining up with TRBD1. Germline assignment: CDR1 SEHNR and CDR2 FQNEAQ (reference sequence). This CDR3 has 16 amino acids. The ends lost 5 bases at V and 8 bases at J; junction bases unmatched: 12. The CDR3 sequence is CASSPSTGGGGEKLFF. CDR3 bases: TGTGCCAGCAGCCCGAGTACAGGGGGCGGCGGGGAAAAACTGTTTTTT.

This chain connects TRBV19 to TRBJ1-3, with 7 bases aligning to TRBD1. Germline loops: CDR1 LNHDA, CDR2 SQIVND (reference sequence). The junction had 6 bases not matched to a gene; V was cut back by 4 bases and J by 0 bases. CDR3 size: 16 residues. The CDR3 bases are TGTGCCAGTAGTAATACGGGACAGAGCTCTGGAAACACCATATATTTT. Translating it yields CASSNTGQSSGNTIYF.

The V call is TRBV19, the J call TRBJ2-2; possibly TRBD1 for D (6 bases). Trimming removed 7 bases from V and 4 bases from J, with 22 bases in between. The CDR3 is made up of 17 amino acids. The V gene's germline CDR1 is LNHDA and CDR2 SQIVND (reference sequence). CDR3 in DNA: TGTGCCAGTATTGAACAAGGGGGAATTGGGGTCACCGGGGAGCTGTTTTTT. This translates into CASIEQGGIGVTGELFF.

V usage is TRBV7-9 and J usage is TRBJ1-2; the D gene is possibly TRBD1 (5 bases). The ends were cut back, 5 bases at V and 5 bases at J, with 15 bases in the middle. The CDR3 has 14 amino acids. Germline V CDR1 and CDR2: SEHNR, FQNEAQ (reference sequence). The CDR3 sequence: CASSPLQGSYGYTF. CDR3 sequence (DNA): TGTGCCAGCAGCCCCCTCCAGGGATCGTATGGCTACACCTTC.

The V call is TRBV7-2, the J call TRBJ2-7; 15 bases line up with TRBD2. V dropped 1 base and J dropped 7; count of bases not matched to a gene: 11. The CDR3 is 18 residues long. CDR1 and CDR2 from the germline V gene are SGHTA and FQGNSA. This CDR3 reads CASSLGFGGLAGGREQYV. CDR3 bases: TGTGCCAGCAGCTTAGGCTTCGGAGGACTAGCGGGAGGGCGGGAGCAGTACGTC.

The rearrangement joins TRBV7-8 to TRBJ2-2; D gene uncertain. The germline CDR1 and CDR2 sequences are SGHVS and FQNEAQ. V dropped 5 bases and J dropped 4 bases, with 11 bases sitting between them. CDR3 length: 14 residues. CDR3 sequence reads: CASSPGMGTGELFF. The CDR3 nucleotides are TGTGCCAGCAGCCCGGGTATGGGCACCGGGGAGCTGTTTTTT.

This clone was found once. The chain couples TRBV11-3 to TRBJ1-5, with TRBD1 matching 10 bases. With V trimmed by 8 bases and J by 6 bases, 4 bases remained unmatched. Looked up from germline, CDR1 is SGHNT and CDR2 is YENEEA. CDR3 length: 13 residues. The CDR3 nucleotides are TGTGCCAGCGGGACAGGGGTGGGTCAGCCCCAGCATTTT. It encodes CASGTGVGQPQHF.

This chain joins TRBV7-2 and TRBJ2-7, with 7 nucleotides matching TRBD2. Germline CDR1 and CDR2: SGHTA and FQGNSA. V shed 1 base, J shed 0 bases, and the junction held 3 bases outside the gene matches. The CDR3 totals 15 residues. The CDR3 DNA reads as TGTGCCAGCAGCTTAGAGGGAGGGAGCTCCTACGAGCAGTACGTC. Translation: CASSLEGGSSYEQYV.

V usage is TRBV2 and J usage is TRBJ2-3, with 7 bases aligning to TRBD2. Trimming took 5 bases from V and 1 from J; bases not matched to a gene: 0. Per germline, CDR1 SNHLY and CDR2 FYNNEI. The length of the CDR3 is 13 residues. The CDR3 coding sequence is TGTGCCAGCAGTCTAGCGGGCACAGATACGCAGTATTTT. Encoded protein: CASSLAGTDTQYF. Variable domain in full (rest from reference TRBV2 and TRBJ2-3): EPEVTQTPSHQVTQMGQEVILRCVPISNHLYFYWYRQILGQKVEFLVSFYNNEISEKSEIFDDQFSVERPDGSNFTLKIRSTKLEDSAMYFCASSLAGTDTQYFGPGTRLTVL.